This is a list of T cell receptor beta chains from one sample in a study of blood T cell repertoires in COVID-19. Produced via immunoSEQ multiplex PCR; TCRdb's table is partial and in-frame only. Of approximately 490,000 clones in the sample, 75% to 90% are singletons; the top ten hold around 0.7%. The sequenced material came from PBMCs or T cells enriched from blood (not recorded which). All receptors derive from a woman between 18 and 30 years old who had recovered from COVID-19. The CDR3 runs from the conserved cysteine through the conserved F or W. A D gene is named only where the DNA matches it firmly. Part of the rows lack a size; the others show once, few, many or a class for expanded clones.

TRBD2	TRBV7-3	-	15	TRBJ2-1	CASSEAGASYNEQFF	TGTGCCAGCAGCGAAGCGGGGGCCTCCTACAATGAGCAGTTCTTC
TRBD1	TRBV5-5	few	15	TRBJ1-2	CASSLDPDRDYGYTF	TGTGCCAGCAGCTTGGACCCGGACAGGGACTATGGCTACACCTTC
TRBD1	TRBV9	-	14	TRBJ1-2	CASSVGTGAVGYTF	TGTGCCAGCAGCGTCGGCACAGGGGCGGTGGGCTACACCTTC
-	TRBV7-2	-	19	TRBJ1-2	CASSRGLSSLGGRDYGYTF	TGTGCCAGCAGCAGGGGCTTATCGTCGCTGGGGGGTCGTGACTATGGCTACACCTTC
-	TRBV19	-	13	TRBJ2-1	CASSVSGGNEQFF	TGTGCCAGTAGTGTGTCAGGAGGCAATGAGCAGTTCTTC
-	TRBV5-1	-	13	TRBJ1-1	CASSFGLNTEAFF	TGCGCCAGCAGCTTTGGCCTGAACACTGAAGCTTTCTTT
-	TRBV9	-	15	TRBJ2-3	CASSVELRSTDTQYF	TGTGCCAGCAGCGTAGAACTACGGAGCACAGATACGCAGTATTTT
-	TRBV7-9	-	11	TRBJ1-2	CASSFRYGYTF	TGTGCCAGCAGCTTTAGATATGGCTACACCTTC
TRBD2	TRBV5-4	once	14	TRBJ2-1	CASSSSGTSNGQFF	TGTGCCAGCAGCTCTTCCGGGACTAGCAATGGGCAGTTCTTC
TRBD1	TRBV6-5	once	14	TRBJ1-4	CASSYSTGDEKLFF	TGTGCCAGCAGTTACTCGACAGGGGATGAAAAACTGTTTTTT
TRBD2	TRBV5-1	-	15	TRBJ2-1	CASSIVAGGNNEQFF	TGCGCCAGCAGCATTGTAGCGGGGGGTAACAATGAGCAGTTCTTC
-	TRBV30	-	13	TRBJ2-7	CAWTDGGPYEQYF	TGTGCCTGGACCGATGGGGGCCCCTACGAGCAGTACTTC
TRBD2	TRBV5-5	-	16	TRBJ2-3	CASSWVSSGGTDTQYF	TGTGCCAGCAGTTGGGTCTCTAGCGGGGGCACAGATACGCAGTATTTT
TRBD2	TRBV28	-	15	TRBJ2-5	CASSLGGFEVETQYF	TGTGCCAGCAGCCTCGGGGGGTTTGAGGTTGAGACCCAGTACTTC
TRBD1	TRBV6-5	-	14	TRBJ1-5	CASRKGGQGQPQHF	TGTGCCAGCAGAAAAGGGGGACAGGGCCAGCCCCAGCATTTT
-	TRBV2	-	11	TRBJ2-3	CASSDREWQYF	TGTGCCAGCAGTGACAGGGAATGGCAATATTTT
TRBD2	TRBV3-1/TRBV3-2	-	18	TRBJ2-4	CASSPGLAGGRAKNIQYF	TGTGCCAGCAGCCCGGGACTAGCGGGGGGGCGAGCCAAAAACATTCAGTACTTC
TRBD1	TRBV7-2	-	17	TRBJ2-6	CASSLGQGAPGANVLTF	TGTGCCAGCAGCTTAGGGCAGGGGGCCCCCGGGGCCAACGTCCTGACTTTC
TRBD1	TRBV19	-	15	TRBJ1-4	CASSIGTGDAEKLFF	TGTGCCAGTAGTATAGGTACAGGGGACGCTGAAAAACTGTTTTTT
TRBD1	TRBV18	-	14	TRBJ1-2	CASSPSTGGFGYTF	TGTGCCAGCTCACCGAGTACAGGGGGCTTTGGCTACACCTTC
-	TRBV18	once	16	TRBJ2-1	CASSPKLAILLNEQFF	TGTGCCAGCTCACCTAAACTAGCTATCCTCCTCAATGAGCAGTTCTTC
TRBD1	TRBV30	-	13	TRBJ1-3	CAGPGGFGNTIYF	TGTGCCGGCCCAGGGGGTTTCGGAAACACCATATATTTT
TRBD2	TRBV3-1/TRBV3-2	few	16	TRBJ2-7	CASSQGMRGGQYEQYF	TGTGCCAGCAGCCAGGGGATGCGGGGGGGCCAGTACGAGCAGTACTTC
-	TRBV19	-	18	TRBJ1-2	CASSIAPPGDLTNYGYTF	TGTGCCAGTAGTATAGCCCCCCCAGGGGACCTCACTAACTATGGCTACACCTTC
TRBD2	TRBV12-5	-	21	TRBJ2-5	CASGPLTKTSGGASAGETQYF	TGTGCTAGTGGCCCATTAACGAAAACTAGCGGGGGCGCTTCAGCAGGGGAGACCCAGTACTTC
-	TRBV19	-	12	TRBJ1-2	CASNQGGGLYTF	TGTGCCAGTAACCAAGGGGGAGGGTTGTACACCTTC
TRBD1	TRBV4-2	-	18	TRBJ2-3	CASSHIHLGQGAGDTQYF	TGTGCCAGCAGCCATATCCACCTCGGACAGGGGGCTGGGGATACGCAGTATTTT